These 8 T cell receptor beta chains came from one sample sequenced in a study of a mutant IDH1 vaccine in newly diagnosed glioma. Time point described: baseline, week 1 (first vaccination visit). Stated treatment: pre-vaccination baseline after standard-of-care therapy. Sequencing was performed with immunoSEQ multiplex PCR; in TCRdb, only in-frame clones are kept and a portion is missing. The sample gives about 38,000 clones, roughly 80% of which show up once; approximately 9.1% is in the top ten. The sequenced sample was PBMCs, obtained from a glioma patient treated with radiotherapy, temozolomide or both. Every receptor here comes from a man aged 35-49 years with glioma. Some clones in this sample may be carry-over from other donors' samples.

The V call is TRBV11-2, the J call TRBJ2-1, with a possible D match to TRBD1 (5 bases). The V gene lost 2 bases and the J gene lost 6 bases, with 17 bases spanning the gap. This CDR3 contains 16 residues. Germline CDR1 reads SGHAT; CDR2 reads FQNNGV. The CDR3 DNA reads TGTGCCAGCAGCTTAAGGGGCGGCGTAGGGGCCAATGAGCAGTTCTTC. As protein: CASSLRGGVGANEQFF.

V gene TRBV10-2 combines with J gene TRBJ1-3; D might be TRBD1 (5 bases). This CDR3 contains 16 residues. Trimming cost V 8 bases and J 4 bases, with 21 bases left between them. CDR1 is WSHSY, CDR2 SAAADI, per germline. The CDR3 loop reads CASGKAHGAPGNTIYF. In DNA, the CDR3 is TGCGCCAGCGGAAAAGCTCACGGGGCCCCCGGAAACACCATATATTTT.

The chain joins TRBV29-1 to TRBJ1-2, with D possibly matching TRBD1 (6 bases). The CDR3 consists of 15 residues. With 1 base removed from V and 4 bases from J, the gap between germline ends came to 16 bases. Per germline, CDR1 SQVTM and CDR2 ANQGSEA. The CDR3 coding sequence is TGCAGCGTTGAAGTAAACCCAGGGGTGGTCTATGGCTACACCTTC. Translation: CSVEVNPGVVYGYTF.

The chain has TRBV5-1 and TRBJ1-1; a weak D match, TRBD1 (6 bases). The germline gives CDR1 SGHRS, CDR2 YFSETQ. This CDR3 is 14 amino acids long. V lost 4 bases, J lost 4 bases, and 14 bases lay in between. CDR3 DNA: TGCGCCAGCAGCCCCCTTACAGGGAGCACTGAAGCTTTCTTT. Protein product: CASSPLTGSTEAFF.

The chain uses TRBV30 and TRBJ1-2; possibly TRBD1 for D (6 bases). The CDR3 runs to 13 residues. CDR1 is GTSNPN and CDR2 is SVGIG in the germline V gene (reference sequence). Trimming took 4 bases from V and 2 from J, leaving 11 bases between them. The CDR3 here is CAWTIQGNYGYTF. The CDR3, as DNA: TGTGCCTGGACGATACAGGGAAACTATGGCTACACCTTC.

The V gene is TRBV29-1, the J gene TRBJ1-1; TRBD1 aligns across 7 bases. V dropped 0 bases and J dropped 0; count of bases not matched to a gene: 13. The CDR3 has 18 residues. The V gene's germline CDR1 is SQVTM and CDR2 ANQGSEA. The CDR3, as DNA: TGCAGCGTTGAAGATTATCGAGGCAGGGGGGGGGTGAACACTGAAGCTTTCTTT. Protein product: CSVEDYRGRGGVNTEAFF.

The rearrangement uses TRBV4-1 and TRBJ1-5; 8 bases are a match to TRBD1. After removal of 4 bases from V and 3 bases from J, the junction contained 8 bases not matched to a gene. Germline CDR1 reads MGHRA; CDR2 reads YSYEKL. The CDR3 has 16 amino acids. The CDR3 DNA follows: TGCGCCAGCAGCCTAATACCGGGACAGGACAATCAGCCCCAGCATTTT. It translates to CASSLIPGQDNQPQHF.

The CDR3 nucleotides are TGTGCCAGCAGCTTACCCCGGCGGCTCAGAGCCTCTGGAAACACCATATATTTT. It yields the protein CASSLPRRLRASGNTIYF. The rearrangement uses TRBV7-8 and TRBJ1-3, with D hard to call. The V gene lost 2 bases and the J gene lost 0 bases, with 17 bases spanning the gap. CDR1 is SGHVS and CDR2 is FQNEAQ in the germline V gene. The CDR3 is 18 amino acids.